The rows below give T cell receptor beta chains drawn from one sample of a study of PD-1 blockade in mismatch repair-deficient tumors. TCRdb keeps only in-frame clones here, not all; method: immunoSEQ multiplex PCR. This table has 100,000 to 150,000 clones, roughly 86% appearing once. The sequences come from peripheral blood, collected about 17 months after starting pembrolizumab. The origin of the receptors is an adult with mismatch repair-deficient cancer. The conserved cysteine and the conserved F or W are not part of the CDR3 here.

TRBV9	TRBJ2-7	ASSVAAGGGLGEQY
TRBV19	TRBJ1-1	ASSIVTGTGLNTEAF
TRBV7-8	TRBJ2-7	ASSLGGQPDEQY
TRBV6-6	TRBJ1-5	ASSYGQGNQPQH
TRBV11-2	TRBJ2-2	ASSLVSVRGLFGELF
TRBV5-4	TRBJ2-7	ASSYLEGRPYEQY
TRBV6-4	TRBJ1-3	ASRYLAGNTIY
TRBV7-9	TRBJ1-2	ASSLGFNYGYT
TRBV7-3	TRBJ2-2	ASSLGTINSGELF
TRBV4-1	TRBJ2-7	ASSQVETGIYEQY
TRBV4-3	TRBJ1-1	ASSQVRGANTEAF
TRBV27	TRBJ2-3	ASSLDMEYGDTQY
TRBV10-3	TRBJ2-7	AISVAGSSYEQY
TRBV6-5	TRBJ2-5	ASRDTLRDGETQY
TRBV7-9	TRBJ2-5	ASSSRLEPGETQY
TRBV5-1	TRBJ2-7	ASSLGGQEGYEQY
TRBV28	TRBJ2-5	ASSLGLRVEIQETQY
TRBV11-2	TRBJ1-4	ASSLDPRAEKLF
TRBV15	TRBJ2-7	ATSQGLAFTPSYEQY
TRBV6-6	TRBJ2-1	ASSYSRYNEQF
TRBV28	TRBJ2-7	ASRRQGEVSYEQY
TRBV27	TRBJ1-5	ASSLWGGKPQH
TRBV11-3	TRBJ2-7	ASSLEDLHYEQY
TRBV28	TRBJ2-1	ASRQGAMYNEQF
TRBV30	TRBJ2-2	AWRAWDSGELF
TRBV7-9	TRBJ1-1	ASSLGRDRGDTEAF
TRBV7-8	TRBJ2-7	ASSLVAGERSSYEQY
TRBV4-1	TRBJ1-1	ASSRDRVNTEAF
TRBV5-1	TRBJ2-5	ASSQPDRGIETQY
TRBV10-1	TRBJ2-3	ASPRTSGRGYTDTQY
TRBV7-9	TRBJ2-1	ASSPWDRPDNEQF
TRBV19	TRBJ2-7	ASSMGQGTQYEQY
TRBV11-3	TRBJ2-3	ASSLAERYTDTQY
TRBV6-6	TRBJ2-1	ASSLSGMSSYNEQF
TRBV18	TRBJ2-7	ASSPGLAGVEQY
TRBV11-2	TRBJ1-2	ASSVRQGSDYGYT
TRBV30	TRBJ2-1	AWGQGWYNEQF
TRBV11-3	TRBJ2-3	ASSLSGRVTDTQY
TRBV4-3	TRBJ2-7	ASSQDDSGNSYEQY
TRBV18	TRBJ2-7	ASSPPRASSYEQY
TRBV11-2	TRBJ2-2	ASSRKLAGAPGELF
TRBV5-1	TRBJ2-1	ASSPRTGVQNEQF
TRBV30	TRBJ2-5	AWSYHSGETQY
TRBV5-1	TRBJ2-7	ASSLAFRGPYEQY
TRBV7-3	TRBJ2-1	ASSLSVRLSDYNEQF